In its sample, the clone carrying this T cell receptor (beta chain) was seen a few times. As yet, its antigen is unknown. CD45RO negativity and positive selection for CCR7 defined naive CD8 cells, a population that excluded terminally differentiated effector memory CD45RA+ cells. None of the donors, who were healthy HIV-negative adults, had recently had acute infections or vaccinations. The record originates from a study of shared clonotypes between healthy human individuals. Findings of the study overall: Relative to clonotypes present in all four donors, those not shared had lower generation probabilities. Naive subsets tended to show greater estimated richness than memory subsets.

Samples underwent the assay at deep level. Assay used: immunoSEQ multiplex PCR; TCRdb lists only in-frame clones, some missing. The table records hundreds of thousands of clones, about 96% of them present only once. This CDR3 has 11 amino acids. The V end was cut by 5 bases, the J end by 6 bases, with 7 bases between. Germline loops: CDR1 SEHNR, CDR2 FQNEAQ (reference sequence). This TCR derives from a woman under 40 in good health. The chain is built from TRBV7-9 and TRBJ1-1; D not resolved. The sequenced sample was naive CD8+ T cells sorted from blood. The CDR3 loop reads CASSAAAEAFF. The CDR3 coding sequence is TGTGCCAGCAGCGCCGCAGCTGAAGCTTTCTTT.